The 19 T cell receptor beta chains presented below share a single source sample, sequenced in a study of PD-1 blockade in mismatch repair-deficient tumors. Assay: immunoSEQ multiplex PCR; the TCRdb copy retains only in-frame clones and omits some. The sample yields about 25,000 clones, about four fifths seen once. Sequenced material: PBMCs, taken before pembrolizumab treatment. The origin of the receptors is an adult with mismatch repair-deficient cancer.

This clone was detected only once. The J gene is TRBJ1-6, the V gene TRBV5-7; no clear D. TRBV5-7 is flagged as an ORF with uncertain function. This CDR3 region has 16 residues. V was trimmed by 0 bases and J by 5 bases, leaving 12 bases between them. This chain's CDR3 is CASSLEGGRNNSPLHF. The CDR3 nucleotides are TGTGCCAGCAGCTTGGAGGGAGGGCGCAATAATTCACCCCTCCACTTT.

This sequence joins TRBV28 and TRBJ1-2; 7 bases line up with TRBD1. The CDR3 runs 13 residues. V gave up 5 bases and J gave up 5 bases; unmatched junction bases: 5. Germline CDR1 reads MDHEN; CDR2 reads SYDVKM. The CDR3 region has the DNA TGTGCCAGCAGTGCTACAGGGGTTTATGGCTACACCTTC. Its translation is CASSATGVYGYTF.

This rearrangement joins TRBV11-3 to TRBJ2-7, with 9 bases matching TRBD1. The CDR3 runs to 13 residues. The trim removed 5 bases at V and 7 bases at J, leaving 6 bases unmatched. The germline V gene encodes CDR1 SGHNT and CDR2 YENEEA. The CDR3 DNA follows: TGTGCCAGCAGCCCGGGACAGGGTCTAGAGCAGTACTTC. Translating it yields CASSPGQGLEQYF. Full variable domain (missing parts from reference TRBV11-3 and TRBJ2-7): EAGVVQSPRYKIIEKKQPVAFWCNPISGHNTLYWYLQNLGQGPELLIRYENEEAVDDSQLPKDRFSAERLKGVDSTLKIQPAELGDSAVYLCASSPGQGLEQYFGPGTRLTVT.

The rearrangement joins TRBV25-1 to TRBJ2-2, with TRBD2 matching over 12 bases. V was clipped by 8 bases and J by 2 bases; unmatched bases: 12. The CDR3 runs to 18 residues. The germline V gene has CDR1 MGHDK and CDR2 SYGVNS. The CDR3 coding sequence is TGTGCCAGCGCCAAGCGTGGACTAGCGGGGCACAACACCGGGGAGCTGTTTTTT. Translating gives CASAKRGLAGHNTGELFF.

A single count supports this clone. The rearrangement uses TRBV28 and TRBJ2-7; D might be TRBD1 (7 bases). The CDR3 extends over 12 amino acids. Germline lookup yields CDR1 MDHEN and CDR2 SYDVKM. Trimming took 5 bases from V and 5 from J, leaving 10 bases between them. In DNA, the CDR3 is TGTGCCAGCAGTGGAGGGGGCGACGAGCAGTACTTC. Amino acid sequence: CASSGGGDEQYF.

The rearrangement joins TRBV28 to TRBJ1-6, with 10 bases matching TRBD1. Germline V gene data show CDR1 as MDHEN and CDR2 as SYDVKM. Trimming cost V 2 bases and J 6 bases; bases outside gene matches: 4. The CDR3 spans 16 residues. CDR3 loop: CASSLVGQGFNSPLHF. CDR3 bases: TGTGCCAGCAGTTTAGTGGGACAGGGGTTTAATTCACCCCTCCACTTT.

The J gene is TRBJ1-2, the V gene TRBV6-1, with 9 bases aligning to TRBD1. Trimming took 4 bases from V and 4 from J; bases not matched to a gene: 10. Per germline, CDR1 MNHNS and CDR2 SASEGT. The CDR3 covers 16 residues. The CDR3 sequence is CASSVTGGNLGYGYTF. CDR3 sequence (DNA): TGTGCCAGCAGTGTGACAGGGGGGAATTTGGGCTATGGCTACACCTTC.

This sequence joins TRBV6-5 and TRBJ1-2; D may be TRBD1 (5 bases). CDR3 length: 14 residues. CDR1 is MNHEY, CDR2 SVGAGI, per germline. V was trimmed by 0 bases and J by 4 bases, leaving 9 bases between them. CDR3 sequence: CASSYSKTVYGYTF. In DNA, the CDR3 is TGTGCCAGCAGTTACTCGAAGACAGTCTATGGCTACACCTTC.

V usage is TRBV29-1 and J usage is TRBJ1-1; 9 nucleotides match TRBD1. V dropped 2 bases and J dropped 3; count of bases not matched to a gene: 7. Germline V gene sequence: CDR1 SQVTM, CDR2 ANQGSEA. This CDR3 contains 15 residues. The CDR3: CSVEIGTGWDTEAFF. The CDR3 nucleotides read TGCAGCGTTGAAATTGGGACAGGGTGGGACACTGAAGCTTTCTTT.

The J gene is TRBJ1-5, the V gene TRBV7-2, with D tentatively TRBD1 (5 bases). The V end was cut by 2 bases, the J end by 7 bases, with 12 bases between. CDR1 and CDR2 from the germline V gene are SGHTA and FQGNSA. This CDR3 contains 14 residues. The CDR3 loop is CASSLSWGEQPQHF. In nucleotides, the CDR3 is TGTGCCAGCAGCTTAAGTTGGGGGGAACAGCCCCAGCATTTT.

The gene calls are TRBV9 and TRBJ1-2; no reliable D call. Germline loops: CDR1 SGDLS, CDR2 YYNGEE. The V gene lost 0 bases and the J gene lost 7 bases, with 16 bases spanning the gap. The CDR3 runs to 15 residues. CDR3 region: CASSVGDSVSGGYTF. Written as DNA, the CDR3 is TGTGCCAGCAGCGTAGGTGACTCCGTGTCGGGTGGCTACACCTTC.

This clone has a handful of counts. CDR3 protein: CSVGWGRSQPQHF. As DNA, the CDR3 is TGCAGCGTTGGATGGGGCAGAAGTCAGCCCCAGCATTTT. V and J are TRBV29-1 and TRBJ1-5, with a possible D match to TRBD1 (5 bases). Trimming removed 4 bases from V and 6 bases from J, with 13 bases in between. The length of the CDR3 is 13 residues. Looked up from germline, CDR1 is SQVTM and CDR2 is ANQGSEA.

The chain joins TRBV19 to TRBJ1-5; D not resolved. The germline V gene encodes CDR1 LNHDA and CDR2 SQIVND (reference sequence). The CDR3 runs to 19 residues. V shed 6 bases and J shed 1 base, with 25 bases lying between them. The CDR3 nucleotides read TGTGCCAGTAGCCACACCGGCGTTATTCAGGATCTAAGCAATCAGCCCCAGCATTTT. It is translated as CASSHTGVIQDLSNQPQHF.

In this sample, this clone turned up a few times. CDR3 DNA: TGTGCCAGCCAGAGACTCCCCTACGAGCAGTACTTC. Amino acids: CASQRLPYEQYF. The chain has TRBV28 and TRBJ2-7, with unresolved D. CDR3 length equals 12 residues. V dropped 8 bases and J dropped 2 bases, with 10 bases sitting between them. The germline V gene encodes CDR1 MDHEN and CDR2 SYDVKM.

This clone turned up a few times. The chain combines TRBV27 with TRBJ2-7, with D maybe TRBD1 (6 bases). With 6 bases removed from V and 1 base from J, the gap between germline ends came to 7 bases. CDR1 and CDR2 (germline): MNHEY, SMNVEV (reference sequence). This CDR3 spans 12 amino acids. The CDR3 DNA sequence: TGTGCCAGCAGGGACAGTTCCTACGAGCAGTACTTC. Amino acid sequence: CASRDSSYEQYF.

The chain joins TRBV5-1 to TRBJ2-2; TRBD2 agrees at 13 bases. Germline trimming cut 1 base from V and 1 base from J; bases unmatched to any gene: 4. The germline gives CDR1 SGHRS, CDR2 YFSETQ. The CDR3 totals 18 residues. The CDR3 protein is CASSLRTSGRGNTGELFF. DNA for the CDR3: TGCGCCAGCAGCTTGCGCACTAGCGGGAGGGGGAACACCGGGGAGCTGTTTTTT. The whole variable domain, remainder taken from reference TRBV5-1 and TRBJ2-2, is KAGVTQTPRYLIKTRGQQVTLSCSPISGHRSVSWYQQTPGQGLQFLFEYFSETQRNKGNFPGRFSGRQFSNSRSEMNVSTLELGDSALYLCASSLRTSGRGNTGELFFGEGSRLTVL.

In its sample, this clone was seen once. This sequence joins TRBV28 and TRBJ1-2, with 10 positions matching TRBD1. The CDR3 consists of 16 residues. Germline assignment: CDR1 MDHEN and CDR2 SYDVKM. V lost 8 bases and J lost 7; bases outside the gene matches: 16. The DNA of the CDR3 is TGTGCCAGCTTGATCTCACCGGGACAGGGGATTAGTGGCTACACCTTC. Translated, it gives CASLISPGQGISGYTF.

This chain uses TRBV28 with TRBJ1-6, with TRBD1 matching over 8 bases. The V and J ends lost 4 bases and 6 bases, in that order; junction bases with no gene match: 5. The CDR3 is 15 amino acids. Germline V gene data show CDR1 as MDHEN and CDR2 as SYDVKM. This CDR3 reads CASSSQGAGNSPLHF. In DNA form, the CDR3 reads TGTGCCAGCAGTTCTCAGGGGGCGGGTAATTCACCCCTCCACTTT.

The chain employs TRBV19 and TRBJ2-7; D is uncertain. The CDR3 runs 13 residues. With 4 bases removed from V and 0 bases from J, the gap between germline ends came to 7 bases. CDR1 LNHDA and CDR2 SQIVND come from the germline V gene (reference sequence). The CDR3 here is CASSRTFSYEQYF. The CDR3 DNA reads as TGTGCCAGTAGTAGAACTTTCTCCTACGAGCAGTACTTC.